The 14 T cell receptor beta chains below come from one sample, sequenced in a study of T cells in Graves' hyperthyroidism and ophthalmopathy. Authors of the study amplified TCR beta CDR3 regions from RNA transcripts. A first-round RT-PCR of the TCR CDR3 used the HTBI primer set. TCRdb recomputed calls from the multiplex PCR reads with MiXCR, one row per CDR3 protein. The sample shows about 260,000 distinct CDR3 sequences, about a sixth of them seen only once. Material for sequencing was blood. These TCRs come from a woman under 30 with Graves' ophthalmopathy.

The chain has TRBV13 and TRBJ2-7; 11 nucleotides agree with TRBD1. Germline lookup yields CDR1 PRHDT and CDR2 FYEKMQ (reference sequence). The V segment lost 6 bases and the J segment 6 bases; nucleotides outside the gene matches: 4. CDR3 length: 13 residues. As DNA, the CDR3 is TGTGCCAGCAGACCGGGACAGGGGGTCGAGCAGTACTTC. This translates into CASRPGQGVEQYF. The full variable domain, its missing parts supplied by reference TRBV13 and TRBJ2-7, is AAGVIQSPRHLIKEKRETATLKCYPIPRHDTVYWYQQGPGQDPQFLISFYEKMQSDKGSIPDRFSAQQFSDYHSELNMSSLELGDSALYFCASRPGQGVEQYFGPGTRLTVT.

This clonotype was seen repeatedly, ten times or more. This chain joins TRBV6-2 or TRBV6-3 and TRBJ2-7, with D maybe TRBD2 (5 bases). V was trimmed by 4 bases and J by 2 bases, leaving 24 bases between them. The CDR3 runs 18 residues. CDR1 MNHEY and CDR2 SVGEGT come from the germline V gene. The CDR3 sequence is CASSFPYSPGKLTYEQYF. The CDR3 DNA reads TGTGCCAGCAGTTTTCCTTACTCTCCGGGGAAACTTACCTACGAGCAGTACTTC.

This clonotype was seen at least ten times. CDR3 bases: TGTGCCAGCAGTCTTCAGGGGGACGAGCAGTACTTC. Protein product: CASSLQGDEQYF. This chain uses TRBV25-1 with TRBJ2-7, with 7 bases matching TRBD1. The CDR3 consists of 12 residues. With V trimmed by 5 bases and J by 5 bases, 3 bases remained unmatched. Per germline, CDR1 MGHDK and CDR2 SYGVNS.

This clonotype was detected ten times or more. The chain has TRBV2 and TRBJ2-5; D might be TRBD1 (6 bases). The V end was cut by 3 bases, the J end by 5 bases, with 13 bases between. The CDR3 sequence is 14 residues long. Germline V gene data show CDR1 as SNHLY and CDR2 as FYNNEI. The CDR3 sequence is CASSEQGPGETQYF. The CDR3 nucleotides read TGTGCCAGCAGTGAGCAGGGGCCCGGGGAGACCCAGTACTTC. The full variable domain, rest sourced from reference TRBV2 and TRBJ2-5, is EPEVTQTPSHQVTQMGQEVILRCVPISNHLYFYWYRQILGQKVEFLVSFYNNEISEKSEIFDDQFSVERPDGSNFTLKIRSTKLEDSAMYFCASSEQGPGETQYFGPGTRLLVL.

This clonotype was counted many times. This chain links TRBV7-2 with TRBJ2-2, with 10 bases that match TRBD2. CDR1 SGHTA and CDR2 FQGNSA come from the germline V gene. This CDR3 is 16 amino acids long. J was trimmed by 12 bases and V by 3 bases; bases with no gene match: 13. The CDR3 DNA is TGTGCCAGCAGCTTCCCTCCCGGGACTAGCGTTGGGAAGCTGTTTTTT. This sequence encodes CASSFPPGTSVGKLFF.

This clonotype was recorded many times. Germline is not matched at one junction end, which may reflect a read error. The genes are TRBV24-1 and TRBJ2-3; TRBD1 agrees at 10 bases. The germline V gene has CDR1 KGHDR and CDR2 SFDVKD. The CDR3 has 16 residues. The chain's CDR3 is CATSDTGTGDTDAQYF. In DNA, the CDR3 is TGTGCCACCAGTGACACCGGGACAGGGGACACAGATGCGCAGTATTTT.

DNA for the CDR3: TGTGCCAGCAGCCAAGATCGACCCCTTAGCGGGAGGGCCGAGACCCAGTACTTC. It encodes CASSQDRPLSGRAETQYF. V is TRBV3-1 and J is TRBJ2-5, with 11 bases identical to TRBD2. CDR1 is LGHDT and CDR2 is YNNKEL in the germline V gene (reference sequence). V trimming: 0 bases; J trimming: 5 bases; junction bases outside the gene matches: 11. The CDR3 is 18 residues long.

The table lists this clonotype with many counts. This chain joins TRBV3-1 and TRBJ2-7, with D uncertain. With 1 base removed from V and 5 bases from J, the gap between germline ends came to 9 bases. Germline V lookup: CDR1 LGHDT, CDR2 YNNKEL (reference sequence). The CDR3 sequence is 13 residues long. The CDR3 DNA reads TGTGCCAGCAGCCAAGTGTTAGGCCACGAGCAGTACTTC. This translates into CASSQVLGHEQYF.

This clonotype was observed a few times. A much larger clone is a single base away; this may be a read error. V is TRBV29-1 and J is TRBJ1-1; weak D call: TRBD1 (6 bases). The CDR3 loop spans 15 amino acids. The V end lost 4 bases, the J end lost 1 base, and 16 bases lay between the germline ends. Germline V gives CDR1 SQVTM, CDR2 ANQGSEA. CDR3 bases: TGCAGCGTTGGCCTCGGGGGGCACTCGAACACTGAAGCTTTCTTT. It specifies CSVGLGGHSNTEAFF.

The chain uses TRBV28 and TRBJ1-1, with 11 bases matching TRBD1. In germline, CDR1 is MDHEN, CDR2 SYDVKM. J lost 0 bases, V lost 3 bases, and 6 bases had no gene match. The CDR3 runs 17 residues. The CDR3: CASSFPGQGAMNTEAFF. CDR3 nucleotides: TGTGCCAGCAGTTTTCCCGGACAGGGGGCTATGAACACTGAAGCTTTCTTT.

In its sample, this clonotype was seen many times. The J gene is TRBJ2-5, the V gene TRBV6-2 or TRBV6-3, with 13 bases aligning to TRBD2. The CDR3 spans 15 residues. The V gene's germline CDR1 is MNHEY and CDR2 SVGEGT. The ends lost 4 bases at V and 4 bases at J; junction bases unmatched: 3. The CDR3, as DNA: TGTGCCAGCAGTTCCGGACTAGCGGGAGCAGAGACCCAGTACTTC. It is translated as CASSSGLAGAETQYF.

This clonotype was seen many times. This sequence joins TRBV6-1 and TRBJ2-7, with 7 bases lining up with TRBD1. This CDR3 spans 16 amino acids. Looked up from germline, CDR1 is MNHNS and CDR2 is SASEGT. The V segment lost 4 bases and the J segment 3 bases; nucleotides outside the gene matches: 12. As DNA, the CDR3 is TGTGCCAGCAGTGTAACTACCGTGACAGGGTTCTACGAGCAGTACTTC. Translating it yields CASSVTTVTGFYEQYF.

This clonotype was seen ten or more times. This may stem from a read error, because a much larger clone lies one nucleotide away. This chain's CDR3 is CASSYYGNTEAFF. The CDR3 DNA follows: TGTGCCAGCAGTTACTACGGGAACACTGAAGCTTTCTTT. The V gene is TRBV6-2 or TRBV6-3, the J gene TRBJ1-1; D not certain. CDR1 MNHEY and CDR2 SVGEGT come from the germline V gene. V was pared by 1 base and J by 1 base, with 4 bases between. This CDR3 is 13 amino acids long.

At least ten counts were recorded for this clonotype. The chain recombines TRBV30 with TRBJ1-1; 9 nucleotides agree with TRBD1. The V gene's germline CDR1 is GTSNPN and CDR2 SVGIG (reference sequence). V lost 3 bases and J lost 4; bases outside the gene matches: 6. CDR3 length equals 14 residues. This chain's CDR3 is CAWRETGGGTEAFF. The CDR3 bases are TGTGCCTGGAGGGAGACAGGGGGGGGCACTGAAGCTTTCTTT.